Below are 30 T cell receptor beta chains sequenced from a single sample in a study of blood T cell repertoires in COVID-19 (TCRdb year 2020). Libraries were constructed by the immunoSEQ multiplex PCR assay. What TCRdb holds here is the immuneACCESS table cut down to in-frame rearrangements. Part of the clones is not present; checked against another copy, under half of the missing clones reflect an unresolved V gene, and the others are unexplained. This sample comprises about 100,000 clones, about 85% of them detected only once. The ten largest clones capture 1.5% to 2% of the sample. The source material was peripheral blood. These receptors were taken from a woman in her seventies with active or convalescent COVID-19.

This rearrangement joins TRBV7-3 to TRBJ1-5; no firm D call. CDR1 is SGHTA, CDR2 FQGTGA, per germline. This CDR3 comprises 13 residues. V shed 2 bases and J shed 4 bases, with 6 bases lying between them. The DNA of the CDR3 is TGTGCCAGCAGCTTAGAACTTAATCAGCCCCAGCATTTT. It yields the protein CASSLELNQPQHF.

The chain has TRBV24-1 and TRBJ2-3, with 10 bases matching TRBD1. V lost 3 bases and J lost 5; bases outside the gene matches: 4. Germline values: CDR1 KGHDR, CDR2 SFDVKD. The CDR3 contains 15 residues. This chain's CDR3 is CATSDPRDRGDTQYF. Written as DNA, the CDR3 is TGTGCCACCAGTGATCCCCGGGACAGGGGAGATACGCAGTATTTT.

V gene TRBV11-2 combines with J gene TRBJ2-2; D uncertain. Germline V gene sequence: CDR1 SGHAT, CDR2 FQNNGV. The CDR3 length is 13 residues. V lost 6 bases and J lost 5, with 10 bases in between. CDR3 nucleotides: TGTGCCAGCAGTTTGGCCGGGACCGGGGAGCTGTTTTTT. Encoded protein: CASSLAGTGELFF.

This chain links TRBV6-2 or TRBV6-3 with TRBJ2-1; possibly TRBD2 for D (7 bases). From germline, CDR1 is MNHEY and CDR2 SVGEGT. V was clipped by 0 bases and J by 7 bases, with 13 bases between them. The CDR3 consists of 15 residues. CDR3 amino acids: CASSYSRTRGNEQFF. In DNA, the CDR3 is TGTGCCAGCAGTTACTCAAGGACTAGGGGGAATGAGCAGTTCTTC.

The rearrangement joins TRBV4-1 to TRBJ2-3; 9 bases line up with TRBD1. Germline assignment: CDR1 MGHRA and CDR2 YSYEKL. The CDR3 runs to 15 residues. The V gene end was trimmed by 6 bases and the J gene end by 4 bases; junction bases not matched to a gene: 8. The DNA for the CDR3 is TGCGCCAGCAGTCCGTCTGGGACAGGGCCAGATACGCAGTATTTT. Amino acids: CASSPSGTGPDTQYF.

The rearrangement uses TRBV2 and TRBJ1-3; 10 positions match TRBD1. This CDR3 is 15 amino acids long. V lost 6 bases to trimming and J lost 4 bases; unmatched junction nucleotides: 6. Germline V gene lookup returns CDR1 SNHLY and CDR2 FYNNEI. The CDR3 DNA follows: TGTGCCAGCAGCGTGACAGGGGGCGGGGGAAACACCATATATTTT. This translates into CASSVTGGGGNTIYF.

This clone was seen a single time. This chain joins TRBV7-2 and TRBJ2-4; D unclear. Deletions cut 0 bases from V and 5 bases from J, with 8 bases between. Germline lookup yields CDR1 SGHTA and CDR2 FQGNSA. The CDR3 is made up of 14 amino acids. In DNA form, the CDR3 reads TGTGCCAGCAGCTTAGCGATACTGGAAAACATTCAGTACTTC. It specifies CASSLAILENIQYF.

V and J are TRBV11-3 and TRBJ1-4; D may be TRBD1 (6 bases). Trimming took 7 bases from V and 6 from J, leaving 27 bases between them. This CDR3 contains 18 residues. CDR1 SGHNT and CDR2 YENEEA come from the germline V gene. CDR3: CASTVGGAEGGIYEKLFF. The CDR3 bases are TGTGCCAGCACCGTAGGGGGGGCAGAGGGGGGTATATATGAAAAACTGTTTTTT.

V is TRBV9 and J is TRBJ2-7; TRBD2 matches 7 bases. This CDR3 is built from 15 residues. Trimming removed 4 bases from V and 6 bases from J; junction bases left unmatched: 13. Germline values: CDR1 SGDLS, CDR2 YYNGEE. The CDR3 DNA reads as TGTGCCAGCAGCCCCGACGGGAGGTCCTTAAGCGAGCAGTACTTC. The encoded protein is CASSPDGRSLSEQYF.

The V and J genes are TRBV7-2 and TRBJ2-5; TRBD1 might be the D (6 bases). This CDR3 contains 13 residues. With 5 bases removed from V and 2 bases from J, the gap between germline ends came to 9 bases. The V gene's germline CDR1 is SGHTA and CDR2 FQGNSA. Here the CDR3 DNA reads TGTGCCAGCAGCCGACAGGTTCAAGAGACCCAGTACTTC. It yields the protein CASSRQVQETQYF.

This clone was found once. J is TRBJ1-4 and V is TRBV2; TRBD1 aligns across 8 bases. After removal of 5 bases from V and 5 bases from J, the junction contained 4 bases not matched to a gene. The CDR3 covers 14 residues. CDR1 is SNHLY, CDR2 FYNNEI, per germline. CDR3: CASSPDRANEKLFF. CDR3 in DNA: TGTGCCAGCAGTCCGGACAGGGCAAATGAAAAACTGTTTTTT. The variable domain in full, completed from reference TRBV2 and TRBJ1-4, reads EPEVTQTPSHQVTQMGQEVILRCVPISNHLYFYWYRQILGQKVEFLVSFYNNEISEKSEIFDDQFSVERPDGSNFTLKIRSTKLEDSAMYFCASSPDRANEKLFFGSGTQLSVL.

Turning to this clone: At one end the junction does not follow the germline gene, possibly because of a read error. The rearrangement links TRBV7-2 to TRBJ2-2; 8 positions match TRBD2. This CDR3 contains 16 residues. Germline values: CDR1 SGHTA, CDR2 FQGNSA. This CDR3 reads CASTLYSGANTGELFF. The CDR3 bases are TGTGCCAGCACCTTATATAGCGGGGCTAACACCGGGGAGCTGTTTTTT. The complete variable domain, with remaining parts taken from reference TRBV7-2 and TRBJ2-2, reads GAGVSQSPSNKVTEKGKDVELRCDPISGHTALYWYRQSLGQGLEFLIYFQGNSAPDKSGLPSDRFSAERTGGSVSTLTIQRTQQEDSAVYLCASTLYSGANTGELFFGEGSRLTVL.

This clone was seen a few times. The J gene is TRBJ1-3, the V gene TRBV30, with TRBD1 identical over 8 bases. Trimming at V came to 2 bases and at J to 0 bases, leaving 9 bases not matched to a gene. CDR3 length: 17 amino acids. Germline V gene sequence: CDR1 GTSNPN, CDR2 SVGIG (reference sequence). The CDR3 sequence: CAWSRPGTGSSGNTIYF. CDR3 nucleotides: TGTGCCTGGAGTCGACCCGGGACAGGCAGCTCTGGAAACACCATATATTTT.

The chain is built from TRBV5-1 and TRBJ1-3; D is undetermined. CDR3 length: 16 residues. The V gene's germline CDR1 is SGHRS and CDR2 YFSETQ. Trimming pared 0 bases from V and 3 bases from J, leaving 13 bases between. In nucleotides, the CDR3 is TGCGCCAGCAGCTTGGGACTTTCGGTTGGTGGAAACACCATATATTTT. Translated: CASSLGLSVGGNTIYF. The full variable domain, completed using reference TRBV5-1 and TRBJ1-3, is KAGVTQTPRYLIKTRGQQVTLSCSPISGHRSVSWYQQTPGQGLQFLFEYFSETQRNKGNFPGRFSGRQFSNSRSEMNVSTLELGDSALYLCASSLGLSVGGNTIYFGEGSWLTVV.

This clone was seen only a few times. J is TRBJ1-1 and V is TRBV5-4, with D unresolved. The CDR3 sequence is 14 residues long. The V end was cut by 1 base, the J end by 3 bases, with 10 bases between. Germline V gene sequence: CDR1 SGHNT, CDR2 YYREEE (reference sequence). CDR3 sequence: CASSLRQAYTEAFF. CDR3 in DNA: TGTGCCAGCAGCTTGAGGCAGGCCTACACTGAAGCTTTCTTT.

V usage is TRBV6-1 and J usage is TRBJ1-4; 9 nucleotides agree with TRBD1. V trimming: 1 base; J trimming: 11 bases; junction bases outside the gene matches: 8. This CDR3 spans 15 amino acids. Germline CDR1 reads MNHNS; CDR2 reads SASEGT. In nucleotides, the CDR3 is TGTGCCAGCAGTGAAGAAGGGACAGGGCTAGTCAAACTGTTTTTT. It is translated as CASSEEGTGLVKLFF.

Details on this clone: The junction differs from germline at one of its ends, possibly a read error. The V and J genes are TRBV28 and TRBJ2-5; D remains unclear. Germline V gene data show CDR1 as MDHEN and CDR2 as SYDVKM. The length of the CDR3 is 14 residues. The CDR3 DNA sequence: TGTGTCAGCAGTGTCTTGTCCTCCCAAGAGACCCAGTACTTC. Translation gives CVSSVLSSQETQYF. The full variable domain, rest sourced from reference TRBV28 and TRBJ2-5, is DVKVTQSSRYLVKRTGEKVFLECVQDMDHENMFWYRQDPGLGLRLIYFSYDVKMKEKGDIPEGYSVSREKKERFSLILESASTNQTSMYLCVSSVLSSQETQYFGPGTRLLVL.

This clone appeared a single time. The genes are TRBV4-3 and TRBJ2-3; tentatively, D is TRBD1 (6 bases). The V and J ends lost 4 bases and 0 bases respectively, with 11 bases between them. Germline assignment: CDR1 LGHNA and CDR2 YSLEER. The CDR3 runs to 15 residues. This CDR3 is CASSRGQSSTDTQYF. CDR3 DNA: TGCGCCAGCAGCCGAGGACAGTCTAGCACAGATACGCAGTATTTT.

The chain recombines TRBV6-9 with TRBJ1-3, with D maybe TRBD1 (6 bases). Per the germline V gene, CDR1 is MNHGY and CDR2 is SVAAGI. The CDR3 consists of 14 residues. V lost 7 bases and J lost 0, with 10 bases in between. CDR3 sequence (DNA): TGTGCCAGCAATACAGGGTTCTCTGGAAACACCATATATTTT. Encoded protein: CASNTGFSGNTIYF.

This chain connects TRBV10-3 to TRBJ2-3, with D perhaps TRBD1 (6 bases). CDR3 length equals 15 residues. V lost 2 bases and J 4 bases, leaving 13 bases between the germline ends. CDR1 ENHRY and CDR2 SYGVKD come from the germline V gene. The CDR3 sequence is CAISEAGQLPDTQYF. The CDR3, as DNA: TGTGCCATCAGTGAGGCCGGACAGTTGCCAGATACGCAGTATTTT.

The rearrangement joins TRBV2 to TRBJ2-5, with TRBD2 matching 8 bases. Trimming removed 6 bases from V and 4 bases from J; junction bases left unmatched: 10. The CDR3 contains 15 residues. Germline V gene sequence: CDR1 SNHLY, CDR2 FYNNEI. The CDR3 region has the DNA TGTGCCAGCAGGGGACTAGGGGGACGGGGAGAGACCCAGTACTTC. Translated, it gives CASRGLGGRGETQYF. Based on the CDR3 plus reference TRBV2 and TRBJ2-5, the full variable domain is EPEVTQTPSHQVTQMGQEVILRCVPISNHLYFYWYRQILGQKVEFLVSFYNNEISEKSEIFDDQFSVERPDGSNFTLKIRSTKLEDSAMYFCASRGLGGRGETQYFGPGTRLLVL.

This clone was seen only a few times. The rearrangement links TRBV25-1 to TRBJ1-4, with D maybe TRBD1 (6 bases). This CDR3 spans 15 amino acids. The germline CDR1 and CDR2 sequences are MGHDK and SYGVNS. Between the trimmed V and J ends, which lost 3 bases and 5 bases, there was a span of 13 bases. Written as DNA, the CDR3 is TGTGCCAGCAGTGAGGTTGGCAGGGGCAATGAAAAACTGTTTTTT. Its protein is CASSEVGRGNEKLFF.

The chain combines TRBV7-8 with TRBJ1-4, with 7 positions matching TRBD1. The ends lost 3 bases at V and 0 bases at J; junction bases unmatched: 7. The CDR3 contains 17 residues. Germline values: CDR1 SGHVS, CDR2 FQNEAQ. In nucleotides, the CDR3 is TGTGCCAGCAGCTTGGGGACAGCAGCTTCAACTAATGAAAAACTGTTTTTT. It codes for CASSLGTAASTNEKLFF.

The chain links TRBV24-1 to TRBJ2-1, with D possibly matching TRBD1 (6 bases). The CDR3 length is 16 residues. Trimming took 0 bases from V and 5 from J, leaving 13 bases between them. Germline loops: CDR1 KGHDR, CDR2 SFDVKD. The CDR3 is CATSDLVPQGNNEQFF. The CDR3 DNA is TGTGCCACCAGTGATTTGGTTCCCCAGGGGAACAATGAGCAGTTCTTC.

The chain carries TRBV18 and TRBJ1-4; D call uncertain. The CDR3 loop spans 15 amino acids. The germline V gene has CDR1 KGHSH and CDR2 LQKENI. V lost 1 base, J lost 8 bases, and 14 bases lay in between. Here the CDR3 DNA reads TGTGCCAGCTCACCACTCGACGGCCCGGGAGAAAAACTGTTTTTT. This codes for CASSPLDGPGEKLFF.

The genes are TRBV14 and TRBJ1-1; a weak D match, TRBD1 (6 bases). The CDR3 spans 16 residues. Per germline, CDR1 SGHDN and CDR2 FVKESK. Deletions cut 1 base from V and 5 bases from J, with 17 bases between. The CDR3 coding sequence is TGTGCCAGCAGCCAAGGATTGGGCAGGGGAGGGACTGAAGCTTTCTTT. Translating it yields CASSQGLGRGGTEAFF.

The chain links TRBV4-3 to TRBJ2-1, with 16 bases identical to TRBD2. The V gene's germline CDR1 is LGHNA and CDR2 YSLEER. V lost 5 bases, J lost 4 bases, and 8 bases stayed unmatched. CDR3 length: 18 residues. The CDR3 DNA sequence: TGCGCCAGCAGCTCACAACCGGGACTAGCGGGGGGGTACAATGAGCAGTTCTTC. Its translation is CASSSQPGLAGGYNEQFF.

This clone was seen a single time. The V and J genes are TRBV24-1 and TRBJ2-3; 8 bases agree with TRBD1. The CDR3 has 17 residues. From germline, CDR1 is KGHDR and CDR2 SFDVKD. V was pared by 2 bases and J by 2 bases, with 8 bases of the junction left unmatched. CDR3 sequence: CATSDSRQGTDTDTQYF. The CDR3 nucleotides are TGTGCCACCAGTGATTCCCGACAGGGGACGGACACAGATACGCAGTATTTT.

The V gene is TRBV7-2, the J gene TRBJ2-3, with TRBD2 matching over 9 bases. From germline, CDR1 is SGHTA and CDR2 FQGNSA. V shed 9 bases and J 2 bases; nucleotides not matched to a gene: 9. This CDR3 comprises 15 residues. CDR3 DNA sequence: TGTGCCAGTGGGCAGGGACTAGCTACCACAGATACGCAGTATTTT. It translates to CASGQGLATTDTQYF. Full variable domain (rest looked up from reference TRBV7-2 and TRBJ2-3): GAGVSQSPSNKVTEKGKDVELRCDPISGHTALYWYRQSLGQGLEFLIYFQGNSAPDKSGLPSDRFSAERTGGSVSTLTIQRTQQEDSAVYLCASGQGLATTDTQYFGPGTRLTVL.

CDR3 loop: CATSDEGTGVYGYTF. Here the CDR3 DNA reads TGTGCCACCAGTGATGAGGGGACAGGGGTCTATGGCTACACCTTC. The rearrangement links TRBV24-1 to TRBJ1-2, with 10 bases identical to TRBD1. With V trimmed by 3 bases and J by 4 bases, 4 bases remained unmatched. The V gene's germline CDR1 is KGHDR and CDR2 SFDVKD. The CDR3 spans 15 residues.